This T cell receptor (beta chain) was observed in a study of OX40 agonist ivuxolimab in advanced cancers. Concerning the study at large: The costimulatory receptor OX40 (CD134) was targeted by ivuxolimab, a fully human IgG2 agonistic monoclonal antibody. The dose-escalation cohort was about 87% male with a mean age of approximately 60 years, ranging from roughly 23 to 90. Peripheral TCRbeta sequencing was intended to test whether TCR sequence diversity was altered and clonal T-cell expansion was caused by ivuxolimab. The paper describes the monotherapy dose-escalation part (N ≈ 49 patients) of the phase I trial of ivuxolimab. Three dose-escalation patients achieved partial responses, one with hepatocellular carcinoma and two with cutaneous melanoma. Among the approximately 50 dose-escalation patients, about 20 had hepatocellular carcinoma, 15 or so melanoma, 9 renal cell carcinoma and 9 head and neck cancer. Intravenous ivuxolimab was administered to patients every 2 weeks at six dose levels: 0.01, 0.1, 0.3, 1.5, 3 and 10 mg/kg. Prior anti-PD-1, anti-PD-L1 or anti-CTLA-4 therapy was permitted, and about 40% of dose-escalation patients had received checkpoint inhibitors. Points the paper makes about the study in general: After ivuxolimab, expanded clones were on average more numerous among CD8+ T cells than among CD4+ T cells. Low levels of normalized T-cell clonal expansion were also seen in some patients who did not respond. Which antigens the clonally expanded peripheral T cells were specific for was not determined. In the 0.1-3.0 mg/kg groups, partial responders had among the lowest normalized peripheral clonal expansion, particularly in CD8+ T cells. At doses from 0.1 to 3.0 mg/kg, clonal expansion was seen in both CD4+ and CD8+ blood T cells between baseline and week 6.

CDR1 and CDR2 (SGHTA, FQGTGA) derive from the germline V gene. The CDR3 runs 18 amino acids, cysteine and phenylalanine included. The DNA shown is the 54-base CDR3, in frame from base 1. V and J are trimmed by 1 base and 1 base, and the gene matches miss 9 bases of the junction. Genomic DNA was extracted from sorted cells for sequencing of the TCRbeta CDR3 region. The immunoSEQ Assay was used to sequence the TCRbeta CDR3 regions. TCRdb's version of the immuneACCESS table is confined to in-frame rearrangements and falls short of the full clone set. An unresolved V gene accounts for under half of the shortfall where checked; the remainder is of unknown origin. This sample holds approximately 13,000 clones; 82% were observed only once. The ten largest clones represent just under 45% of the sample. Patients with autoimmune disease history or receiving systemic immunosuppression were excluded from the trial. Peripheral blood for TCR sequencing was collected from all dose cohorts at baseline, on cycle 4 day 1, and on cycle 7 day 1. Samples were obtained from an open-label, multicenter, first-in-human phase I dose-escalation trial of ivuxolimab. Adults with locally advanced or metastatic head and neck squamous cell, hepatocellular, melanoma or renal cell carcinoma were enrolled in the trial. Before TCR sequencing, CD4+ T cells and CD8+ T cells were sorted from peripheral blood as separate populations.

Turning to this clone: This clone's antigen is unknown. Per-base qualities were not stored, and no clone one base away is much larger.

The source is an adult with an advanced solid tumor such as melanoma, head and neck, liver or kidney cancer. The chain uses TRBV7-3 and TRBJ2-5; 10 central nucleotides agree with TRBD2. Sequenced here: CD4+ or CD8+ T cells sorted from blood, sampled in a trial of the OX40 agonist ivuxolimab. The CDR3 protein is CASSLIGSTSGPQETQYF. Here is the DNA: TGTGCCAGCAGCTTAATTGGGTCGACTAGCGGGCCCCAAGAGACCCAGTACTTC.